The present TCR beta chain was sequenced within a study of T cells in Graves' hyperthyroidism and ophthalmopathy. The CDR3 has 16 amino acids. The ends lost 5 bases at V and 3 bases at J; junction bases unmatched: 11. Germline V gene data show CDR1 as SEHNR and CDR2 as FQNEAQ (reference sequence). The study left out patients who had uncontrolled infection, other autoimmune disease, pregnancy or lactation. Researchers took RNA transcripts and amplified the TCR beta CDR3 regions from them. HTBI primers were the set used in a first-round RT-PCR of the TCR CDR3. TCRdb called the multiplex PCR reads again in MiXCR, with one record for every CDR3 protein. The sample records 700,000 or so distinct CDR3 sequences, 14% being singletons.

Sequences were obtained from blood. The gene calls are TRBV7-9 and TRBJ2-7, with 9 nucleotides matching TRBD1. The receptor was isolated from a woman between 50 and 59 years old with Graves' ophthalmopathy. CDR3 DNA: TGTGCCAGCAGCATGACACAGGGGGCTCTTATCTACGAGCAGTACTTC. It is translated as CASSMTQGALIYEQYF.